These T cell receptor beta chains were read from a single sample in a study of regulatory T cells in long-lasting Graves disease. Each CDR3 protein is one row after TCRdb ran MiXCR on the multiplex PCR reads. The sample shows roughly 700,000 distinct CDR3 sequences, 25% to 35% of them seen only once. This specimen was peripheral blood mononuclear cells (PBMCs), taken when the disease was refractory, from a patient treated with antithyroid drugs. The receptors stem from a female donor with Graves disease. Both conserved end residues are part of each CDR3.

TRBV30	TRBJ1-5	CAWKSGGSQPQHF
TRBV11-2	TRBJ2-5	CASSLRDNQETQYF
TRBV30	TRBJ1-1	CAWGAGNTEAFF
TRBV6-1	TRBJ2-7	CASRTGRYEQYF
TRBV28	TRBJ2-2	CASSSLSHNTGELFF
TRBV6-1	TRBJ2-3	CASKPPGLALDTQYF
TRBV28	TRBJ1-2	CASSFAGRSYGYTF
TRBV13	TRBJ2-7	CASSSSGTKPYEQYF
TRBV20-1	TRBJ1-2	CSASGGNYGYTF
TRBV5-5	TRBJ1-1	CASSVDRGPEAFF
TRBV29-1	TRBJ2-5	CSVAGTNQETQYF
TRBV2	TRBJ2-3	CASSGGTSGTDTQYF
TRBV5-6	TRBJ1-1	CASSLGTSLFTEAFF
TRBV29-1	TRBJ2-7	CSVEDGTGGSYEQYF
TRBV19	TRBJ2-7	CATTSFEGSYEQYF
TRBV14	TRBJ1-2	CASSQPASYGYTF
TRBV30	TRBJ2-5	CACSPDGWETQYF
TRBV28	TRBJ2-7	CASSPPGASGLEQYF
TRBV12-5	TRBJ1-2	CASGLNGVRFGYTF
TRBV28	TRBJ1-2	CASSPTGQSYGYTF
TRBV19	TRBJ1-5	CASTPGSGGGGNQPQHF
TRBV25-1	TRBJ2-7	CASSEFKGAYEQYF
TRBV7-2	TRBJ1-2	CASSPLPTSSGYTF
TRBV10-2	TRBJ1-1	CASSGQPLNTEAFF
TRBV4-1	TRBJ1-4	CASSDREYEKLFF
TRBV6-1	TRBJ2-7	CASSEQHRVTTYEQYF
TRBV20-1	TRBJ1-2	CSAKDRYGYTF
TRBV12-3/TRBV12-4	TRBJ1-4	CASSLRRIEANEKLFF
TRBV27	TRBJ1-6	CASRPRQGEPDNSPLHF
TRBV29-1	TRBJ1-2	CSVGMGVSYGYTF
TRBV28	TRBJ1-2	CASRSHEMNYGYTF
TRBV9	TRBJ2-7	CASSVAGWGEQYF
TRBV12-3/TRBV12-4	TRBJ1-5	CASSAGTGSVYSNQPQHF
TRBV6-1	TRBJ1-2	CASSTRDRRRSYGYTF
TRBV20-1	TRBJ1-4	CSARSGTGNEKLFF
TRBV19	TRBJ1-5	CASSMQGRNQPQHF
TRBV19	TRBJ1-1	CASSIKGQGAMNTEAFF
TRBV2	TRBJ2-2	CASSEQDRGLSDTGELFF
TRBV7-6	TRBJ2-5	CASSLVGTSSWGETQYF
TRBV5-1	TRBJ2-1	CASSLSTVYNEQFF
TRBV6-1	TRBJ2-5	CASSHGSSVETQYF
TRBV20-1	TRBJ2-7	CSASLSGTYEQYF
TRBV27	TRBJ1-2	CASSSLGDYGYTF
TRBV30	TRBJ2-5	CAWRRPGGTQYF
TRBV6-5	TRBJ1-1	CASSYEEIGLNTEAFF
TRBV6-2/TRBV6-3	TRBJ2-7	CASSDRGLAYQQYF
TRBV2	TRBJ2-7	CASLKQGTTYEQYF
TRBV29-1	TRBJ1-1	CSAQSGTGGIIGAFF
TRBV20-1	TRBJ2-2	CSARQPGGGELFF
TRBV12-3/TRBV12-4	TRBJ1-2	CASSLGRGDRPEGYTF
TRBV19	TRBJ2-6	CASSTGPYSGANVLTF
TRBV2	TRBJ1-1	CASSDLGPRNTEAFF
TRBV18	TRBJ1-2	CASSLRTADYGYTF
TRBV6-4	TRBJ1-5	CASSKTNSNQPQHF
TRBV5-1	TRBJ1-2	CASSLAHGSYGYTF
TRBV6-5	TRBJ1-1	CASSYSEGNTEAFF
TRBV20-1	TRBJ1-2	CSASGVTDYGYTF